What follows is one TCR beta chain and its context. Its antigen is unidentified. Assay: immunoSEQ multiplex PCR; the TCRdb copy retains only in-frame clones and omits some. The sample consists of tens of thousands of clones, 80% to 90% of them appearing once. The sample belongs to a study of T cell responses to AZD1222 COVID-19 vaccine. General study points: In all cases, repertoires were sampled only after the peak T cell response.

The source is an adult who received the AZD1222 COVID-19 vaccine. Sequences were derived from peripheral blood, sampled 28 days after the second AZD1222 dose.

In DNA form, the CDR3 reads TGTGCCAGCAGCTTAGACCCCAGCACAGATACGCAGTATTTT. This sequence encodes CASSLDPSTDTQYF. The chain combines TRBV7-2 with TRBJ2-3; D unresolved. The CDR3 spans 14 residues. The V gene lost 1 base and the J gene lost 0 bases, with 5 bases spanning the gap. Germline CDR1 reads SGHTA; CDR2 reads FQGNSA.